This T cell receptor (beta chain) emerged from a study of T cell responses to AZD1222 COVID-19 vaccine. Libraries were prepared by immunoSEQ multiplex PCR; TCRdb keeps only in-frame clonotypes and omits some of them. The data show some 150,000 clones, approximately 92% seen once. As to this clone: Its antigen is still unknown.

Findings of the study overall: Repertoire sampling occurred only after the peak T cell response.

V lost 5 bases and J 4 bases, leaving 8 bases between the germline ends. Germline V gene data show CDR1 as SNHLY and CDR2 as FYNNEI. This CDR3 is 12 amino acids long. The origin of this receptor is an adult who received the AZD1222 COVID-19 vaccine. J is TRBJ1-2 and V is TRBV2; D is possibly TRBD1 (5 bases). The source was peripheral blood, collected 28 days after the second AZD1222 dose. The CDR3 is CASSRDFYGYTF. The CDR3 DNA reads as TGTGCCAGCAGTCGGGACTTCTATGGCTACACCTTC. Together with reference TRBV2 and TRBJ1-2, the CDR3 gives the full variable domain: EPEVTQTPSHQVTQMGQEVILRCVPISNHLYFYWYRQILGQKVEFLVSFYNNEISEKSEIFDDQFSVERPDGSNFTLKIRSTKLEDSAMYFCASSRDFYGYTFGSGTRLTVV.